One sample yielded the 6 T cell receptor beta chains listed below, sequenced in a study of shared clonotypes between healthy human individuals. Clones were read by immunoSEQ multiplex PCR, and TCRdb kept only the in-frame ones, dropping some. The sample contains some 2,500,000 clones, 85% to 95% of which appear only once. The material sequenced was naive CD4+ T cells from PBMCs. Subset of the sample: CD45RA+ positively selected. These receptors originate from a man between 18 and 35 years old in good health. Some clones in this sample may be carry-over from other donors' samples.

The chain links TRBV7-2 to TRBJ2-7, with D hard to call. The V and J ends lost 5 bases and 7 bases respectively, with 15 bases between them. Germline values: CDR1 SGHTA, CDR2 FQGNSA. This CDR3 contains 13 residues. This CDR3 is CASSLTSELEQYF. The CDR3 DNA is TGTGCCAGCAGCCTGACCTCCGAGTTGGAGCAGTACTTC.

This clone occurred once. This chain connects TRBV28 to TRBJ1-2; D unclear. The length of the CDR3 is 11 residues. From germline, CDR1 is MDHEN and CDR2 SYDVKM. The V gene lost 4 bases and the J gene lost 7 bases, with 7 bases spanning the gap. The CDR3 here is CASSSGFGYTF. As DNA, the CDR3 is TGTGCCAGCAGTTCTGGTTTTGGCTACACCTTC.

J is TRBJ1-2 and V is TRBV27; tentatively, D is TRBD1 (5 bases). The germline V gene has CDR1 MNHEY and CDR2 SMNVEV (reference sequence). The CDR3 sequence is 14 residues long. Trimming shortened V by 5 bases and J by 4 bases, and 14 bases separated the two germline ends. For the CDR3, the DNA is TGTGCCAGCAGTCGGACCGGGGGGATCTATGGCTACACCTTC. Residues: CASSRTGGIYGYTF.

This chain links TRBV18 with TRBJ2-3; D unresolved. The CDR3 has 15 residues. V lost 6 bases and J lost 1, with 14 bases in between. Per germline, CDR1 KGHSH and CDR2 LQKENI. The CDR3, as DNA: TGTGCCAGCTCCACCCTCCGGGTAGGCACAGATACGCAGTATTTT. Its protein product is CASSTLRVGTDTQYF. Complete variable domain (other parts from reference TRBV18 and TRBJ2-3): NAGVMQNPRHLVRRRGQEARLRCSPMKGHSHVYWYRQLPEEGLKFMVYLQKENIIDESGMPKERFSAEFPKEGPSILRIQQVVRGDSAAYFCASSTLRVGTDTQYFGPGTRLTVL.

This rearrangement joins TRBV6-6 to TRBJ1-2; D might be TRBD1 (5 bases). Looked up from germline, CDR1 is MNHNY and CDR2 is SVGAGI (reference sequence). The CDR3 length is 14 residues. V was pared by 6 bases and J by 7 bases, with 18 bases between. The CDR3 loop is CASRWDRVTGGYTF. The CDR3 DNA sequence: TGTGCCAGCAGGTGGGACCGCGTTACGGGTGGCTACACCTTC.

The chain is built from TRBV7-3 and TRBJ2-2, with D maybe TRBD1 (5 bases). The CDR3 has 14 amino acids. V was shortened by 2 bases and J by 6 bases, with 10 bases between the two germline ends. The germline V gene encodes CDR1 SGHTA and CDR2 FQGTGA. In nucleotides, the CDR3 is TGTGCCAGCAGCTTAGGGGCCGGCTCCGGGGAGCTGTTTTTT. This codes for CASSLGAGSGELFF.